This entry lists 22 T cell receptor beta chains sequenced from one sample in a study of T cells after posttransplantation cyclophosphamide. The method was immunoSEQ multiplex PCR; TCRdb's version includes in-frame clones alone and lacks a portion of them. The sample shows roughly 1,900 clones, around four fifths of them seen only once. Cyclophosphamide on days +3 and +4 followed busulfan-fludarabine conditioning and a marrow graft. The sample in question was PBMCs, obtained roughly 280 days after allogeneic stem cell transplant with posttransplant cyclophosphamide. These receptors all stem from a male patient younger than 45 who received an allogeneic stem cell transplant from a related donor, was CMV-positive, and had acute GVHD only. Part of the T cells may come from the graft donor.

The chain uses TRBV13 and TRBJ1-3; D unclear. The CDR3 consists of 11 residues. Germline values: CDR1 PRHDT, CDR2 FYEKMQ (reference sequence). V was clipped by 6 bases and J by 3 bases, with 3 bases between them. CDR3 sequence (DNA): TGTGCCAGCAGGTATGGAAACACCATATATTTT. Its protein product is CASRYGNTIYF.

In its sample, this clone was seen once. The chain combines TRBV5-1 with TRBJ2-2; 8 nucleotides match TRBD1. The germline CDR1 and CDR2 sequences are SGHRS and YFSETQ. Trimming cost V 7 bases and J 2 bases; bases outside gene matches: 4. The CDR3 is 14 amino acids. CDR3 sequence: CASGTGINTGELFF. The CDR3 DNA follows: TGCGCCAGCGGGACAGGCATTAACACCGGGGAGCTGTTTTTT.

The chain carries TRBV28 and TRBJ1-1; TRBD1 matches at 9 bases. The V gene end was trimmed by 5 bases and the J gene end by 10 bases; junction bases not matched to a gene: 5. The germline gives CDR1 MDHEN, CDR2 SYDVKM. The CDR3 has 12 amino acids. The CDR3 DNA sequence: TGTGCCAGCAGTACTCCGACAGGGGGAGCTTTCTTT. It specifies CASSTPTGGAFF.

This clone was detected only once. The rearrangement links TRBV28 to TRBJ2-5, with D perhaps matching TRBD2 (7 bases). This CDR3 is built from 18 residues. CDR1 MDHEN and CDR2 SYDVKM come from the germline V gene. V was shortened by 6 bases and J by 2 bases, with 25 bases between the two germline ends. Here the CDR3 reads CASRGGRHEGGEQETQYF. The DNA for the CDR3 is TGTGCCAGCAGGGGAGGGAGGCATGAGGGGGGAGAACAAGAGACCCAGTACTTC. Combining the CDR3 with reference TRBV28 and TRBJ2-5 gives the whole variable domain DVKVTQSSRYLVKRTGEKVFLECVQDMDHENMFWYRQDPGLGLRLIYFSYDVKMKEKGDIPEGYSVSREKKERFSLILESASTNQTSMYLCASRGGRHEGGEQETQYFGPGTRLLVL.

J is TRBJ2-7 and V is TRBV10-2; D is undetermined. V was pared by 3 bases and J by 4 bases, with 7 bases between. The CDR3 is 12 residues long. Germline CDR1 reads WSHSY; CDR2 reads SAAADI. Here the CDR3 DNA reads TGCGCCAGCAGTGAAATCGAGTACGAGCAGTACTTC. Translating gives CASSEIEYEQYF.

The CDR3 loop reads CASSLSRNTGELFF. CDR3 nucleotide sequence: TGTGCCAGCAGCTTAAGCCGGAACACCGGGGAGCTGTTTTTT. The chain joins TRBV7-9 to TRBJ2-2; D gene ambiguous. The CDR3 spans 14 residues. Germline loops: CDR1 SEHNR, CDR2 FQNEAQ (reference sequence). Trimming left V 2 bases short and J 1 base short, with 5 bases between. Full variable domain (rest looked up from reference TRBV7-9 and TRBJ2-2): DTGVSQNPRHKITKRGQNVTFRCDPISEHNRLYWYRQTLGQGPEFLTYFQNEAQLEKSRLLSDRFSAERPKGSFSTLEIQRTEQGDSAMYLCASSLSRNTGELFFGEGSRLTVL.

The chain is built from TRBV18 and TRBJ2-4; D gene ambiguous. This CDR3 contains 16 residues. Germline CDR1 is KGHSH and CDR2 is LQKENI. V dropped 0 bases and J dropped 0 bases, with 9 bases sitting between them. CDR3 nucleotides: TGTGCCAGCTCACCACCCGCGGTTATAGCCAAAAACATTCAGTACTTC. Its protein product is CASSPPAVIAKNIQYF. Drawing the rest from reference TRBV18 and TRBJ2-4, the complete variable domain is NAGVMQNPRHLVRRRGQEARLRCSPMKGHSHVYWYRQLPEEGLKFMVYLQKENIIDESGMPKERFSAEFPKEGPSILRIQQVVRGDSAAYFCASSPPAVIAKNIQYFGAGTRLSVL.

This chain joins TRBV14 and TRBJ2-3; D may be TRBD2 (6 bases). CDR3 size: 16 residues. Looked up from germline, CDR1 is SGHDN and CDR2 is FVKESK. Deletions cut 2 bases from V and 6 bases from J, with 18 bases between. The CDR3 loop is CASSQSRGTVGDTQYF. The CDR3 bases are TGTGCCAGCAGCCAATCGCGGGGCACCGTCGGGGATACGCAGTATTTT.

In this sample, this clone turned up a few times. The chain joins TRBV6-5 to TRBJ1-1; D is undetermined. V was clipped by 1 base and J by 0 bases, with 3 bases between them. From germline, CDR1 is MNHEY and CDR2 SVGAGI. This CDR3 is 13 amino acids long. The CDR3 region has the DNA TGTGCCAGCAGTTACTTTATGAACACTGAAGCTTTCTTT. It translates to CASSYFMNTEAFF.

The rearrangement joins TRBV7-9 to TRBJ1-4; 7 bases align to TRBD1. The CDR3 sequence is 16 residues long. In germline, CDR1 is SEHNR, CDR2 FQNEAQ (reference sequence). V trimming: 6 bases; J trimming: 0 bases; junction bases outside the gene matches: 7. The CDR3 protein is CASSSGQAATNEKLFF. The DNA for the CDR3 is TGTGCCAGCAGTTCTGGACAGGCGGCAACTAATGAAAAACTGTTTTTT.

The chain's CDR3 is CASSAPPGTGLRETQYF. In DNA form, the CDR3 reads TGTGCCAGCAGCGCGCCACCCGGGACAGGGCTTCGGGAGACCCAGTACTTC. The rearrangement joins TRBV5-5 to TRBJ2-5; 9 bases line up with TRBD1. This CDR3 is built from 17 residues. Germline CDR1 SGHKS, CDR2 YYEKEE (reference sequence). The J segment lost 5 bases and the V segment lost 4 bases, leaving 15 bases of the junction unmatched.

This clone has a handful of counts. The chain combines TRBV6-1 with TRBJ2-1; TRBD2 aligns across 12 bases. V gave up 10 bases and J gave up 3 bases; unmatched junction bases: 4. The CDR3 is 14 residues long. CDR1 is MNHNS and CDR2 is SASEGT in the germline V gene. The CDR3 loop reads CATGLAGRYNEQFF. CDR3 bases: TGTGCCACCGGACTAGCGGGGCGCTACAATGAGCAGTTCTTC.

The V call is TRBV5-1, the J call TRBJ2-5; 8 bases line up with TRBD1. From germline, CDR1 is SGHRS and CDR2 YFSETQ. This CDR3 region has 16 residues. Trimming cost V 4 bases and J 0 bases; bases outside gene matches: 8. CDR3 region: CASSPRTGRYQETQYF. The DNA of the CDR3 is TGCGCCAGCAGCCCGAGGACAGGGAGGTACCAAGAGACCCAGTACTTC.

This chain uses TRBV5-4 with TRBJ2-1; the match to TRBD1 covers 8 bases. Looked up from germline, CDR1 is SGHNT and CDR2 is YYREEE (reference sequence). This CDR3 contains 15 residues. V lost 4 bases and J lost 5; bases outside the gene matches: 8. This CDR3 is CASSHGQGPNNEQFF. The CDR3 DNA sequence: TGTGCCAGCAGCCACGGACAGGGACCTAACAATGAGCAGTTCTTC.

The chain uses TRBV7-7 and TRBJ2-5; 7 bases agree with TRBD1. Trimming at V came to 3 bases and at J to 3 bases, leaving 1 base not matched to a gene. CDR1 and CDR2 from the germline V gene are SSHAT and FNYEAQ (reference sequence). There are 13 residues in the CDR3. The CDR3 DNA is TGTGCCAGCAGCTTGGGGACAGAAGAGACCCAGTACTTC. As protein: CASSLGTEETQYF.

V gene TRBV5-4 combines with J gene TRBJ2-7, with 9 bases aligning to TRBD2. The ends lost 3 bases at V and 4 bases at J; junction bases unmatched: 8. There are 15 residues in the CDR3. Germline V gene data show CDR1 as SGHNT and CDR2 as YYREEE (reference sequence). The CDR3 sequence is CASSSPASGVYEQYF. CDR3 DNA: TGTGCCAGCAGCTCCCCGGCTAGCGGGGTTTACGAGCAGTACTTC.

V is TRBV29-1 and J is TRBJ2-2, with 11 nucleotides matching TRBD2. V was clipped by 6 bases and J by 7 bases; unmatched bases: 7. Germline V gene sequence: CDR1 SQVTM, CDR2 ANQGSEA. This CDR3 contains 14 residues. Here the CDR3 reads CSVSSGGAFGELFF. DNA of the CDR3: TGCAGCGTCAGTAGCGGGGGGGCCTTCGGGGAGCTGTTTTTT.

The chain is built from TRBV2 and TRBJ2-7, with a possible D match to TRBD2 (6 bases). The germline V and J ends were trimmed by 5 bases and 0 bases, with 11 bases remaining between them. Germline CDR1 SNHLY, CDR2 FYNNEI. The length of the CDR3 is 14 residues. CDR3: CASSRDFASYEQYF. CDR3 nucleotide sequence: TGTGCCAGCAGTCGGGACTTCGCCTCCTACGAGCAGTACTTC.

Worth noting for this clone: At one end the junction does not follow the germline gene, possibly because of a read error. J is TRBJ1-2 and V is TRBV4-3; 9 bases are shared with TRBD1. From germline, CDR1 is LGHNA and CDR2 YSLEER. The CDR3 loop spans 14 amino acids. CDR3 DNA: TGCGCCCGCAGCCAAAACAGGGGGCCCTATGGCTACACCTTC. Protein product: CARSQNRGPYGYTF.

The V call is TRBV30, the J call TRBJ1-2, with 11 bases fitting TRBD1. The CDR3 extends over 13 amino acids. CDR1 and CDR2 from the germline V gene are GTSNPN and SVGIG (reference sequence). Germline trimming cut 2 bases from V and 8 bases from J; bases unmatched to any gene: 4. CDR3 residues: CAWSKGTGGGYTF. The CDR3 DNA follows: TGTGCCTGGAGTAAGGGGACAGGGGGAGGCTACACCTTC.

This rearrangement joins TRBV6-5 to TRBJ1-2; 8 bases fit TRBD1. The V gene end was trimmed by 10 bases and the J gene end by 5 bases; junction bases not matched to a gene: 12. This CDR3 is 14 amino acids long. Germline V gene sequence: CDR1 MNHEY, CDR2 SVGAGI. In DNA, the CDR3 is TGTGCCACCTCCCGGGGCGACAGGGGATATGGCTACACCTTC. It specifies CATSRGDRGYGYTF.

The gene calls are TRBV30 and TRBJ2-5, with 8 positions matching TRBD1. This CDR3 region has 14 residues. J lost 4 bases, V lost 2 bases, and 6 bases had no gene match. Looked up from germline, CDR1 is GTSNPN and CDR2 is SVGIG (reference sequence). The CDR3 DNA reads TGTGCCTGGAGTAATACAGGGGGATCAGAGACCCAGTACTTC. It translates to CAWSNTGGSETQYF.